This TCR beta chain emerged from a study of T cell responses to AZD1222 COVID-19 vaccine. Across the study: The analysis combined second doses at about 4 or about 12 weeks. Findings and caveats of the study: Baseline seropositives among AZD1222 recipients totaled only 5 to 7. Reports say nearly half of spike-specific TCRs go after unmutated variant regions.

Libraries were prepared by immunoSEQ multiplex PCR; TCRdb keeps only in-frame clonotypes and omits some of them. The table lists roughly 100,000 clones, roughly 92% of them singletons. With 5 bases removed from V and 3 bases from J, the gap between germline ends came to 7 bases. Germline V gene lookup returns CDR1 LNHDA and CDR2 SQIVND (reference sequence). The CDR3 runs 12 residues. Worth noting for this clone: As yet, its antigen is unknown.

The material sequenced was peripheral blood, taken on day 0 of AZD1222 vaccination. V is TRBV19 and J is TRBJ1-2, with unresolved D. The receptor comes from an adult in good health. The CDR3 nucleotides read TGTGCCAGTAGTTTACGGTACTATGGCTACACCTTC. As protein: CASSLRYYGYTF.